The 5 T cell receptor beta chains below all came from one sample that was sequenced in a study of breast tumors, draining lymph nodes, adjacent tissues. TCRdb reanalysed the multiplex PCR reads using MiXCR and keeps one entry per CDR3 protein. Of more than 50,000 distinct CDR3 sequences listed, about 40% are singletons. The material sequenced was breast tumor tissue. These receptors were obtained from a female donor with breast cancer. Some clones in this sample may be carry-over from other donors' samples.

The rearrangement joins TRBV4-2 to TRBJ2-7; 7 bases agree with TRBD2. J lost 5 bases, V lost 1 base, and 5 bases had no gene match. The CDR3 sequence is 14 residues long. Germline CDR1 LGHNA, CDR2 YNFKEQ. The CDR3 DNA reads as TGTGCCAGCAGCCAAGCAGGAGGGAGGGACGAGCAGTACTTC. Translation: CASSQAGGRDEQYF.

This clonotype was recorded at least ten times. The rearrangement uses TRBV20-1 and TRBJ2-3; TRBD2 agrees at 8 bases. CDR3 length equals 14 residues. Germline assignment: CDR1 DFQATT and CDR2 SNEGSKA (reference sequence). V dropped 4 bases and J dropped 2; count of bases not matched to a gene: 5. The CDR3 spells CSANDGLATDTQYF. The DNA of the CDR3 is TGCAGTGCTAATGATGGACTAGCCACAGATACGCAGTATTTT.

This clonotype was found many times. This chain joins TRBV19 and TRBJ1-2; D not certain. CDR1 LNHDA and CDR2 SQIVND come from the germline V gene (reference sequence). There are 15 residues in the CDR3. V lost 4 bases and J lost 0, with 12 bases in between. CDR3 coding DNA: TGTGCCAGTAGTACCCGGGAACAAGCTAACTATGGCTACACCTTC. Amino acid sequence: CASSTREQANYGYTF.

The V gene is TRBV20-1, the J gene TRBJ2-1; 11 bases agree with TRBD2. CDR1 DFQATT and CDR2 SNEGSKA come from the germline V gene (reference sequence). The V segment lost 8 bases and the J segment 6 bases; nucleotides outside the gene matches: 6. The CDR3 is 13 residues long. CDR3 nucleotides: TGCAGTACTGTAGCGGGAGGGACCAATGAGCAGTTCTTC. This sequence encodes CSTVAGGTNEQFF.

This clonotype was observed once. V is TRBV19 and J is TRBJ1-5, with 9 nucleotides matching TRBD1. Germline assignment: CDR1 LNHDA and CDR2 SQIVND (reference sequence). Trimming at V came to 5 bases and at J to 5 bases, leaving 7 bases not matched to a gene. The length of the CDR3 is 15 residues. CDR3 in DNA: TGTGCCAGTAGTCCCAGACAGGGGGGGCATCAGCCCCAGCATTTT. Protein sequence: CASSPRQGGHQPQHF.